This T cell receptor (beta chain) was sequenced during a study of T cell repertoires in cytomegalovirus infection. TCRdb re-derived calls from the reads in MiXCR, one entry per CDR3 protein. The sample lists roughly 320,000 distinct CDR3 sequences; 9.5% were seen once. This clonotype was seen ten or more times. The CDR3 contains 14 residues. Germline-derived CDR1 and CDR2 are SGHTA and FQGNSA. V shed 5 bases and J shed 2 bases, with 13 bases lying between them. The genes are TRBV7-2 and TRBJ2-7; D is possibly TRBD2 (7 bases). The sample comprised PBMCs. This TCR derives from a human donor in good health (CMV status not recorded). Some clones in this sample may be carry-over from other donors' samples. CDR3 nucleotides: TGTGCCAGCAGCCAAGCGGGACAAGCCTACGAGCAGTACTTC. Its protein is CASSQAGQAYEQYF.